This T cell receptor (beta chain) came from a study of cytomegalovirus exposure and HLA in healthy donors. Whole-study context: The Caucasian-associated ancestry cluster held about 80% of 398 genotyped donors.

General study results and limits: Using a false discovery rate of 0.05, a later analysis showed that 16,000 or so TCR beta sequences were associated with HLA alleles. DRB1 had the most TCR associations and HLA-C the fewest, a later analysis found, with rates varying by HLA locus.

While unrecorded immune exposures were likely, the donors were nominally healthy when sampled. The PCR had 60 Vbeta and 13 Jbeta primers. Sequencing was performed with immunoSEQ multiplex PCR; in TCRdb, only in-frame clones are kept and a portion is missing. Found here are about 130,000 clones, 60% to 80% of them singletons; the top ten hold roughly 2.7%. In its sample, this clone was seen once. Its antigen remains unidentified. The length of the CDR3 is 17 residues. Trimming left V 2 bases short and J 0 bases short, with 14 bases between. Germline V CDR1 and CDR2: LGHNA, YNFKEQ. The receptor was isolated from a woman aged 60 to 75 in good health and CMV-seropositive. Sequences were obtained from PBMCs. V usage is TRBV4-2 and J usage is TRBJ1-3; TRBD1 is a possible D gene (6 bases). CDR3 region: CASSQYSGVLSGNTIYF. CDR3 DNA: TGTGCCAGCAGCCAATATTCAGGGGTCCTCTCTGGAAACACCATATATTTT.